This T cell receptor beta chain was retrieved from a study of T cells after yellow fever vaccination. The germline V and J ends were trimmed by 0 bases and 8 bases, with 13 bases remaining between them. Germline-derived CDR1 and CDR2 are DFQATT and SNEGSKA (reference sequence). The CDR3 is 14 residues long. This clonotype was seen ten or more times. Its antigen is not identified. TCRdb reprocessed the 5' RACE reads via MiXCR and lists one record per CDR3 protein. The table includes a few hundred thousand distinct CDR3 sequences, roughly 4.3% detected once. Notes on the study in general: Clonotype sharing between CD4 and CD8 compartments was small. Subsequent booster samples again held most clones from primary vaccination (96% CD4, 88% CD8).

The chain links TRBV20-1 to TRBJ2-2; D unclear. This clonotype was sampled from a man aged 18 to 29 who received the YFV17D yellow fever vaccine. The sequences come from PBMCs, collected 5 days after the yellow fever booster vaccination. CDR3 nucleotide sequence: TGCAGTGCTAGAGATCCGATGGTGGGTGGGGAGCTGTTTTTT. This gives the protein CSARDPMVGGELFF.